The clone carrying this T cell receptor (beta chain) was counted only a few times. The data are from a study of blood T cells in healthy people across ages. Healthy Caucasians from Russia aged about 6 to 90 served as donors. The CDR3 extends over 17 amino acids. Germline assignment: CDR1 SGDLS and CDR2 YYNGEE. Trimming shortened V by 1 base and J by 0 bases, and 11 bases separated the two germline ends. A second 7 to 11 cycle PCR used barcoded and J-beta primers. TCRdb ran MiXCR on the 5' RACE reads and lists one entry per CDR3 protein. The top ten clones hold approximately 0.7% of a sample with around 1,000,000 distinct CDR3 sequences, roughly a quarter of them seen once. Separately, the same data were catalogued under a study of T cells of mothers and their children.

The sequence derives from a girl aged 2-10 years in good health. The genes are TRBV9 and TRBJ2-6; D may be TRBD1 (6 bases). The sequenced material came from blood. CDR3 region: CASSVWTAPSGANVLTF. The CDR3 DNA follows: TGTGCCAGCAGCGTATGGACAGCCCCCTCTGGGGCCAACGTCCTGACTTTC. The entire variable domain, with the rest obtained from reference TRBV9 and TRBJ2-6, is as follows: DSGVTQTPKHLITATGQRVTLRCSPRSGDLSVYWYQQSLDQGLQFLIQYYNGEERAKGNILERFSAQQFPDLHSELNLSSLELGDSALYFCASSVWTAPSGANVLTFGAGSRLTVL.